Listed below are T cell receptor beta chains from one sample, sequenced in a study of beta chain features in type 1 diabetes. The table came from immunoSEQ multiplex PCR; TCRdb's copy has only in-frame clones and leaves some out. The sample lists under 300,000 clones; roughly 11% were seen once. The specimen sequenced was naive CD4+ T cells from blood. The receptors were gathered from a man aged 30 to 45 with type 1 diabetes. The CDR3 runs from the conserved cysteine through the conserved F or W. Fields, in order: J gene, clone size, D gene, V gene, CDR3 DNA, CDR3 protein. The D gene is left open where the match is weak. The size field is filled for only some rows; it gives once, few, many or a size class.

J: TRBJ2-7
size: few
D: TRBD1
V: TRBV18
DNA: TGTGCCAGCTCACAACAGGGGGTTGGCCACGAGCAGTACTTC
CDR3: CASSQQGVGHEQYF

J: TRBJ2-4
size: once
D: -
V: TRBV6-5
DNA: TGTGCCAGCAGTTCGACAGGCTTACAAAACATTCAGTACTTC
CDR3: CASSSTGLQNIQYF

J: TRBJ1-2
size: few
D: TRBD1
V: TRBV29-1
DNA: TGCAGCGTAGATCCCCAGGGGGCGGAAGGCTATGGCTACACCTTC
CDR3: CSVDPQGAEGYGYTF

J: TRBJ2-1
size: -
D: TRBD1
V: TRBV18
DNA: TGTGCCAGCTCACCACCCGTAGGACAGGCATACAATGAGCAGTTCTTC
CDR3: CASSPPVGQAYNEQFF

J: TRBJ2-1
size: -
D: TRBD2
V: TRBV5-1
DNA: TGCGCCAGCAGCTTTCAGACTAGCGGGGATTTCAATGAGCAGTTCTTC
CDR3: CASSFQTSGDFNEQFF

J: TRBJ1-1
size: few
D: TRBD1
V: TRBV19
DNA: TGTGCCAGTAGGTCAGGGGGAAACACTGAAGCTTTCTTT
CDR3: CASRSGGNTEAFF

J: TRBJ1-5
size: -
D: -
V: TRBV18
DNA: TGTGCCAGCTCACCATTCGGGGTCGAAAGCAATCAGCCCCAGCATTTT
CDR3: CASSPFGVESNQPQHF

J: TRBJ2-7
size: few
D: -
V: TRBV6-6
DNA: TGTGCCAGCAGTTCTCAGGACGAGCAGTACTTC
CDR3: CASSSQDEQYF

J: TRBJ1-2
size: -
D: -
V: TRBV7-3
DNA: TGTGCCAGCGGGGGAGGGACCGCTAACTATGGCTACACCTTC
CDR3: CASGGGTANYGYTF

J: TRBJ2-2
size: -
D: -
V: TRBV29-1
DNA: TGCAGCGTTTCTACAGGGGACTCAAGGGCCGGGGAGCTGTTTTTT
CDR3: CSVSTGDSRAGELFF

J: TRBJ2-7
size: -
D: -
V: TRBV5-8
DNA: TGTGCCAGCAGACCCGCGGCGGGCGAGCAGTACTTC
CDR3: CASRPAAGEQYF

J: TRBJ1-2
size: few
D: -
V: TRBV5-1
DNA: TGCGCCAGCAGCTCGGAAACCGGGGGTGGGGGCTACACCTTC
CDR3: CASSSETGGGGYTF

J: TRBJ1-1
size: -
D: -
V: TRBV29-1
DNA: TGCAGCGCCGTTACAGGGTCCCGTGCTAAAGCTTTCTTT
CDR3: CSAVTGSRAKAFF

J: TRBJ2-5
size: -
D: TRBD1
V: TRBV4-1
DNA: TGCGCCAGCAGTCCGACAGGGGTCGGGACCCAGTACTTC
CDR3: CASSPTGVGTQYF

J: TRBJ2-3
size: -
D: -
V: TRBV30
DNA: TGTGCCGGGGGGTCAGGTAGCACAGATACGCAGTATTTT
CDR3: CAGGSGSTDTQYF

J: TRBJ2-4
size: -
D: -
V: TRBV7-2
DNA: TGTGCCAGCAGCCCCGACCCCCAGGGTACCAAAAACATTCAGTACTTC
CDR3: CASSPDPQGTKNIQYF

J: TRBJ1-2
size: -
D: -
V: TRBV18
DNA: TGTGCCAGCTCAAGCATACCGGGACTGGGAAACTATGGCTACACCTTC
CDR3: CASSSIPGLGNYGYTF

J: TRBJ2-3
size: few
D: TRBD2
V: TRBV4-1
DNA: TGCGCCAGCAGCCAAGATACTCGGGGTGCGGGGGGAAGCACAGATACGCAGTATTTT
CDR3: CASSQDTRGAGGSTDTQYF

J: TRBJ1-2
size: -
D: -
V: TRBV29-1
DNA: TGCAGCGTTGGGGAGGGGCGCGTAGGCTACACCTTC
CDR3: CSVGEGRVGYTF

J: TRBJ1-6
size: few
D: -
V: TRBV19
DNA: TGTGCCTCCGGAGGACTGTATAATTCACCCCTCCACTTT
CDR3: CASGGLYNSPLHF

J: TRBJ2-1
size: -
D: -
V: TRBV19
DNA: TGTGCCAGTAGTATGGGAGGGGGAGTGGGCAATGAGCAGTTCTTC
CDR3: CASSMGGGVGNEQFF

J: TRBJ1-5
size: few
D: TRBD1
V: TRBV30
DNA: TGTGCCTGGGAGGGTACAGGGGCCGGTCAGCCCCAGCATTTT
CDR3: CAWEGTGAGQPQHF